The text below deals with one T cell receptor (beta chain). The antigen is not known. The data are from a study of OX40 agonist ivuxolimab in advanced cancers. Across the study: Of the participants, 40% to 50% had some prior anti-PD-1, anti-PD-L1 or anti-CTLA-4 therapy, which was allowed.

CDR1 is SGHRS, CDR2 YFSETQ, per germline. This CDR3 has 13 amino acids. The V end lost 5 bases, the J end lost 8 bases, and 16 bases lay between the germline ends. Clones were sequenced by immunoSEQ multiplex PCR, and TCRdb holds only the in-frame ones, with some missing. Altogether roughly 40,000 clones are present, approximately 90% being singletons, with the ten largest covering 4.5% to 6%. General study points: Circulating CD4+ and CD8+ T cells showed clonal expansion by week 6 at 0.1 to 3.0 mg/kg. There were, on average, more expanded clones in CD8+ T cells than in CD4+.

The V gene is TRBV5-1, the J gene TRBJ1-2; tentative D call: TRBD1 (5 bases). The sample consisted of CD4+ or CD8+ T cells sorted from blood, taken in a trial of the OX40 agonist ivuxolimab. The clonotype was recovered from an adult with an advanced solid tumor such as melanoma, head and neck, liver or kidney cancer. CDR3 sequence reads: CASSSGPRGGYTF. The CDR3, as DNA: TGCGCCAGCAGTTCCGGCCCTAGGGGAGGCTACACCTTC. The whole variable domain, filled in from reference TRBV5-1 and TRBJ1-2, reads KAGVTQTPRYLIKTRGQQVTLSCSPISGHRSVSWYQQTPGQGLQFLFEYFSETQRNKGNFPGRFSGRQFSNSRSEMNVSTLELGDSALYLCASSSGPRGGYTFGSGTRLTVV.